Given below is one T cell receptor beta chain in context. Its matching antigen is unknown. This sample is drawn from a study of brain T cells in children with intractable seizures. Assay used: immunoSEQ multiplex PCR; TCRdb lists only in-frame clones, some missing. Among 100,000 to 120,000 clones listed, roughly 92% were seen once. CDR1 and CDR2 (germline): MNHEY, SMNVEV (reference sequence). CDR3 length: 17 residues. The V and J ends lost 6 bases and 0 bases, in that order; junction bases with no gene match: 7. General observations from the study: Pre-surgery blood may have been undersampled, hiding some clones.

Only cases whose brain tissue showed the highest T cell transcript signatures were sequenced. Patients received at least one anti-epileptic drug before surgery. The specimen was peripheral blood, collected at surgery. The chain recombines TRBV27 with TRBJ2-1; TRBD2 agrees at 11 bases. The sequence came from a boy under two years old with hemimegalencephaly and intractable seizures. This CDR3 is CASSSTSGASSYNEQFF. In nucleotides, the CDR3 is TGTGCCAGCAGCTCGACTAGCGGGGCGAGCTCCTACAATGAGCAGTTCTTC.